These 2 T cell receptor beta chains originate from one sample sequenced in a study of cytomegalovirus exposure and HLA in healthy donors. PCR involved 60 Vbeta and 13 Jbeta primers. TCRdb's copy holds only in-frame clones and misses some; the assay was immunoSEQ multiplex PCR. The data show 150,000 to 200,000 clones, with approximately 88% seen just once and 0.25% to 0.3% held by the top ten. The sequenced material came from PBMCs. These receptors were collected from a boy aged 5 to 17 in good health and CMV-seronegative.

The chain recombines TRBV27 with TRBJ2-7, with a tentative D call TRBD2 (6 bases). This CDR3 has 16 amino acids. Germline lookup yields CDR1 MNHEY and CDR2 SMNVEV (reference sequence). V was clipped by 3 bases and J by 4 bases, with 19 bases between them. The CDR3 reads CASSFSSGTAGYEQYF. For the CDR3, the DNA is TGTGCCAGCAGTTTCTCCTCCGGGACTGCTGGATACGAGCAGTACTTC.

This chain uses TRBV7-2 with TRBJ2-5, with 8 bases aligning to TRBD2. After removal of 2 bases from V and 4 bases from J, the junction contained 3 bases not matched to a gene. This CDR3 is 14 amino acids long. Germline loops: CDR1 SGHTA, CDR2 FQGNSA. Here the CDR3 reads CASSLRLAGETQYF. The CDR3 nucleotides read TGTGCCAGCAGCTTAAGGCTAGCGGGAGAGACCCAGTACTTC.